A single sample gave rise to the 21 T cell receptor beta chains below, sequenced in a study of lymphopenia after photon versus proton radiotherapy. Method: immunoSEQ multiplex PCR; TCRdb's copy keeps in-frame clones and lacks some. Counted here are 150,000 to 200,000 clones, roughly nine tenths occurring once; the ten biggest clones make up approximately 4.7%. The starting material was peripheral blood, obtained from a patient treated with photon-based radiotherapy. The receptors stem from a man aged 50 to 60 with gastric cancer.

CDR3 protein: CASSLAGQGMRAGELFF. The CDR3 DNA is TGTGCCAGCAGTTTGGCGGGACAGGGGATGAGGGCCGGGGAGCTGTTTTTT. This chain uses TRBV28 with TRBJ2-2, with 10 bases lining up with TRBD1. There are 17 residues in the CDR3. The J segment lost 6 bases and the V segment lost 3 bases, leaving 10 bases of the junction unmatched. Per germline, CDR1 MDHEN and CDR2 SYDVKM.

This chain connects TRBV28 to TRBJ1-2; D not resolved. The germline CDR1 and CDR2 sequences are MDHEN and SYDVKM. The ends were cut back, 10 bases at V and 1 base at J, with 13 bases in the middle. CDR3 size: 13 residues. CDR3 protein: CAIGGLLNYGYTF. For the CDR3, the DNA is TGTGCCATCGGCGGGTTACTTAACTATGGCTACACCTTC.

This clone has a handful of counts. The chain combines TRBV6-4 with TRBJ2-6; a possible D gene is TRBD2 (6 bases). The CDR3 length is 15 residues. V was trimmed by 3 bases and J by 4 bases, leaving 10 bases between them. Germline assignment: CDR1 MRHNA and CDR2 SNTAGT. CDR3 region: CASSEEGSGANVLTF. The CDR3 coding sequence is TGTGCCAGCAGTGAGGAGGGGTCGGGGGCCAACGTCCTGACTTTC.

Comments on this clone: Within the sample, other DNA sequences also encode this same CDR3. In DNA, the CDR3 is TGCGCCAGCAGCTTGGAGAGCAATCAGCCCCAGCATTTT. This translates into CASSLESNQPQHF. The chain couples TRBV5-1 to TRBJ1-5; D remains ambiguous. Trimming cost V 0 bases and J 1 base, with 2 bases left between them. The CDR3 covers 13 residues. Germline CDR1 SGHRS, CDR2 YFSETQ.

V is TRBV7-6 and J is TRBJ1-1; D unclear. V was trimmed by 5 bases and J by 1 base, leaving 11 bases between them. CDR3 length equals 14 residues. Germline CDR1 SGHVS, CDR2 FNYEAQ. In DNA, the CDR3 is TGTGCCAGCAGCCCCGGACGGCAGAACACTGAAGCTTTCTTT. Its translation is CASSPGRQNTEAFF.

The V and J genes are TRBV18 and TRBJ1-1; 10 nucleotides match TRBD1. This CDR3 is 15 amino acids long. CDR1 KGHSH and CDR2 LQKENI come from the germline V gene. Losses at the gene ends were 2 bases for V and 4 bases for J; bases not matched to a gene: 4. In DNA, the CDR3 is TGTGCCAGCTCACCAGGAAGGACAGGGGGCACTGAAGCTTTCTTT. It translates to CASSPGRTGGTEAFF.

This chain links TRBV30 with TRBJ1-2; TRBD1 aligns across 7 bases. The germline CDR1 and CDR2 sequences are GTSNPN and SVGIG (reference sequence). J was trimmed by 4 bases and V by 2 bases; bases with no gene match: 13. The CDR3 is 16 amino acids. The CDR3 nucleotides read TGTGCCTGGAGTTCCTGGGACAGCCTGGTTTCCTATGGCTACACCTTC. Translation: CAWSSWDSLVSYGYTF.

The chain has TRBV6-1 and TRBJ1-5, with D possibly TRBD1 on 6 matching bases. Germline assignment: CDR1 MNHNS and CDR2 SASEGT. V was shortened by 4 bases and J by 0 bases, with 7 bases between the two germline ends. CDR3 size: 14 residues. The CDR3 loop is CASSGQVSNQPQHF. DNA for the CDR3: TGTGCCAGCAGTGGACAGGTTAGCAATCAGCCCCAGCATTTT.

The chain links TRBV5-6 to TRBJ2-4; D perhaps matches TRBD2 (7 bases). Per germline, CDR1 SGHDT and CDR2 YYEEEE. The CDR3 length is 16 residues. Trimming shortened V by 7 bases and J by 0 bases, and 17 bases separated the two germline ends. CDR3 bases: TGTGCCAGCCGCTCTATGGGGGGGCTAGCCAAAAACATTCAGTACTTC. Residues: CASRSMGGLAKNIQYF.

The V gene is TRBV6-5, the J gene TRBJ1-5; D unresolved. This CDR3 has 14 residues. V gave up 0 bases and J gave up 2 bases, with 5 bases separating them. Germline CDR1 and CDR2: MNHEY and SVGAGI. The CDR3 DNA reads TGTGCCAGCAGTTACTCGCGTGGCAATCAGCCCCAGCATTTT. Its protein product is CASSYSRGNQPQHF.

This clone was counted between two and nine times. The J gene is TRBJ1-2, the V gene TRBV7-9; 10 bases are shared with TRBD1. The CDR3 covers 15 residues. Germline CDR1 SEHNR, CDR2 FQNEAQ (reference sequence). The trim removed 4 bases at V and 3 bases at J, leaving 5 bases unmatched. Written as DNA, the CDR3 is TGTGCCAGCAGCTCCTTGACAGGGGGCGACTATGGCTACACCTTC. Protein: CASSSLTGGDYGYTF.

The CDR3 DNA reads as TGTGCCAGCAGCGTACAGGGGACCATGAACACTGAAGCTTTCTTT. Translation: CASSVQGTMNTEAFF. The chain combines TRBV9 with TRBJ1-1; D possibly corresponds to TRBD1 (6 bases). The CDR3 consists of 15 residues. The germline CDR1 and CDR2 sequences are SGDLS and YYNGEE. The V end was cut by 1 base, the J end by 0 bases, with 10 bases between. Variable domain in full (rest from reference TRBV9 and TRBJ1-1): DSGVTQTPKHLITATGQRVTLRCSPRSGDLSVYWYQQSLDQGLQFLIQYYNGEERAKGNILERFSAQQFPDLHSELNLSSLELGDSALYFCASSVQGTMNTEAFFGQGTRLTVV.

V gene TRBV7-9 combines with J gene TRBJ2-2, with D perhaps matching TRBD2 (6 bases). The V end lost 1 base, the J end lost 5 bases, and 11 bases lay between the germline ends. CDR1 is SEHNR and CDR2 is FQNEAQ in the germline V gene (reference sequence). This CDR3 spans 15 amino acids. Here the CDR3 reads CASSLEGLQTGELFF. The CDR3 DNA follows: TGTGCCAGCAGCTTAGAGGGACTCCAGACCGGGGAGCTGTTTTTT.

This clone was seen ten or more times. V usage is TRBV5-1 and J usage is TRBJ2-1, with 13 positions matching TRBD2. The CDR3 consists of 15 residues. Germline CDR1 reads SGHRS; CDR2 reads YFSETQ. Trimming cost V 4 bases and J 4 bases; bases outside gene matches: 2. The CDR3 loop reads CASSPGLAGYNEQFF. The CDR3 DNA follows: TGCGCCAGCAGCCCGGGACTAGCGGGATACAATGAGCAGTTCTTC.

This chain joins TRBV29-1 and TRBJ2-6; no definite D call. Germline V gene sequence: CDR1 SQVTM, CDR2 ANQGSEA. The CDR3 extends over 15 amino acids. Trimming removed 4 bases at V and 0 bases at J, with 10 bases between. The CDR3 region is CSVAGSSSGANVLTF. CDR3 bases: TGCAGCGTTGCGGGCAGTAGCTCTGGGGCCAACGTCCTGACTTTC.

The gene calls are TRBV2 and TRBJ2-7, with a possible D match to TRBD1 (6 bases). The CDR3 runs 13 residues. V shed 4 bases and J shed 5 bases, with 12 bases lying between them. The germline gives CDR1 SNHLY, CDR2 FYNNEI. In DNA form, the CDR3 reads TGTGCCAGCAGTGTAGAACGGGACAACGAGCAGTACTTC. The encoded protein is CASSVERDNEQYF.

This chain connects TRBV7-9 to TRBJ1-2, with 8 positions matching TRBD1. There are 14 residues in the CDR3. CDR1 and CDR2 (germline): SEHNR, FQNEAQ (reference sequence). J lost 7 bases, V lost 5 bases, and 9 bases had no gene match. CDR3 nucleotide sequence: TGTGCCAGCAGCCAATCCGGACAGGGCCTTGGCTACACCTTC. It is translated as CASSQSGQGLGYTF. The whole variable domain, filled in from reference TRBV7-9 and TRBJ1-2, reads DTGVSQNPRHKITKRGQNVTFRCDPISEHNRLYWYRQTLGQGPEFLTYFQNEAQLEKSRLLSDRFSAERPKGSFSTLEIQRTEQGDSAMYLCASSQSGQGLGYTFGSGTRLTVV.

This chain's CDR3 is CASSWGLAGGGYEQYF. CDR3 in DNA: TGTGCCAGCAGTTGGGGACTAGCGGGAGGTGGCTACGAGCAGTACTTC. The chain uses TRBV5-4 and TRBJ2-7; 15 bases match TRBD2. This CDR3 has 16 amino acids. With 5 bases clipped from V and 3 bases from J, the junction kept 6 bases outside the gene matches. Germline V gene sequence: CDR1 SGHNT, CDR2 YYREEE (reference sequence).

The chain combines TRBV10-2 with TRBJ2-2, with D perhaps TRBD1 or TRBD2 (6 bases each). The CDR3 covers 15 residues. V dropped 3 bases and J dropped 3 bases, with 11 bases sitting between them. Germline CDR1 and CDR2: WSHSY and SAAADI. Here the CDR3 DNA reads TGCGCCAGCAGTGATGGGGGGCTGTACACCGGGGAGCTGTTTTTT. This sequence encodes CASSDGGLYTGELFF.

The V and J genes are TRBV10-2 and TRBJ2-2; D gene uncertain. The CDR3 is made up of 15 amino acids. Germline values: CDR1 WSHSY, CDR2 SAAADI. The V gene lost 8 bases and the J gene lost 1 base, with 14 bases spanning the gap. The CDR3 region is CASLSTKLNTGELFF. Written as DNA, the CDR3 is TGCGCCAGCCTTTCTACCAAACTGAACACCGGGGAGCTGTTTTTT.

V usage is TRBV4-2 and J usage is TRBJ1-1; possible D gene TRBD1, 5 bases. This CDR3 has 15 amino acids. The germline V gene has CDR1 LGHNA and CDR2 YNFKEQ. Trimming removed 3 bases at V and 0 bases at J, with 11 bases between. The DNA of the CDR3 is TGTGCCAGCAGCCACCTACAGGTCATGAACACTGAAGCTTTCTTT. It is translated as CASSHLQVMNTEAFF.